Listed below are T cell receptor beta chains from one sample, sequenced in a study of shared clonotypes between healthy human individuals. TCRdb's table, derived via immunoSEQ multiplex PCR, lists solely in-frame clones and lacks some. The table includes about 1,500,000 clones, about 96% detected once. Sequenced sample: naive CD4+ T cells sorted from blood. The receptors derive from a man under 40 in good health. Both conserved end residues are trimmed from each CDR3. Fields, in order: V gene, CDR3 length, CDR3 protein.

TRBV5-1,12,ASSLEQRGTEAF
TRBV5-6,12,ASSLGAGTDTQY
TRBV30,9,AWSVRGVRF
TRBV15,12,ATSRDQTPYGYT
TRBV7-3,16,ASSLTPQGFGLNTEAF
TRBV9,12,ASSVDQGDYGYT
TRBV2,11,ASTWAGPETQY
TRBV7-2,13,ASSSDRVANEKLF
TRBV6-1,13,ASSEPGRGAYEQY
TRBV5-1,13,ASSPTEGAPGELF
TRBV2,14,ASSASGLAGRETQY
TRBV18,13,ASSTRVTDTGELF
TRBV5-1,16,ASSKPGLAGTSSYEQY
TRBV18,13,ASSTYRNADEKLF
TRBV29-1,13,SVESSGSSYNEQF
TRBV18,12,ASSPQTGSSGYT
TRBV7-6,16,ASSSRPPGQASSYEQY
TRBV19,11,ASSIGRGYEQY
TRBV29-1,11,SVSERGYNEQF
TRBV2,11,ASSPDRTGEQF
TRBV28,13,ASSSPGDRSYEQY
TRBV9,13,ASSARTGSSYEQY
TRBV19,11,ASSYARKETQY
TRBV7-7,16,ASSRLEKGLAGVDEQF
TRBV4-2,13,ASSHPSGSSYEQY
TRBV5-6,14,ASSLDVGGIPYEQY
TRBV6-6,13,ASSRDAVSNQPQH
TRBV10-3,16,AITDPSRPGANTGELF
TRBV27,14,ASSRRDRPSTDTQY
TRBV27,11,ASSLSARYEQY
TRBV2,14,ASSVDRAATNEKLF
TRBV7-2,11,ASKRLTTDTQY
TRBV11-2,15,ASSLRTSRASYNEQF
TRBV7-2,12,ASSFDGRAYEQY
TRBV5-1,13,ASSLGGTSQETQY
TRBV30,11,AWGGGGNEKLF
TRBV6-5,11,ASSYGTGGGYT
TRBV19,14,ASSIDGHRGFDEQF
TRBV11-2,13,ASSDRPGQVYEQY
TRBV30,10,AWSLSTDTQY
TRBV2,9,ASMRNTEAF
TRBV7-2,13,ASSTRQGGGQPQH
TRBV30,12,AWSLKDDTDTQY
TRBV12-5,12,ASSGGGYSYEQY
TRBV7-9,12,ASSLVTGTNIQY
TRBV18,10,ASSPGDYEQY
TRBV5-8,17,ASSLGSGQGAGFVNEQF
TRBV11-2,13,ASSLPVGIRNEQF
TRBV28,11,ASTGSFYNEQF
TRBV29-1,10,SAGQGAYEQY
TRBV2,11,ASSFTQNTEAF
TRBV7-9,15,ASSLEIAGVGDTEAF
TRBV23-1,13,ASSQSNSHRCEAF